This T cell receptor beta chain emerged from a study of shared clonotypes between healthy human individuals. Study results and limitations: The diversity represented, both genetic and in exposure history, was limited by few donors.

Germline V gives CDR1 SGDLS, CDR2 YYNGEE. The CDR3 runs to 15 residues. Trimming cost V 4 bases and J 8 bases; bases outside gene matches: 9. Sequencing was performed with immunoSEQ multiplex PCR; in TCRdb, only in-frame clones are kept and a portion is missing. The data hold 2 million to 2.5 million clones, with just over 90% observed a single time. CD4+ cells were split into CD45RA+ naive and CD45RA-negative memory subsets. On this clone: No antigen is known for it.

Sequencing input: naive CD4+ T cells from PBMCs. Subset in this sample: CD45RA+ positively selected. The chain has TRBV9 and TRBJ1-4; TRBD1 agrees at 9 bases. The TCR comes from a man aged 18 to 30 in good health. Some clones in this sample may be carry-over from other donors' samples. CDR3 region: CASSSRTGVVEKLFF. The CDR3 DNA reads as TGTGCCAGCAGCTCACGGACAGGGGTTGTGGAAAAACTGTTTTTT.